This TCR beta chain was obtained from a study of blood T cell repertoires in COVID-19. Study information: The United States, Italy and Spain provided the acute and convalescent COVID-19 samples.

TCRdb's table, derived via immunoSEQ multiplex PCR, lists solely in-frame clones and lacks some. This table has some 200,000 clones, 80% appearing once. This sequence was found in a human donor in a cohort sampled during active COVID-19. The sequenced sample was peripheral blood.

For the CDR3, the DNA is TGTGCCAGCTCACCCCCTGCAGCGGGGGATTTCACCGGGGAGCTGTTTTTT. Translation: CASSPPAAGDFTGELFF. The chain combines TRBV18 with TRBJ2-2, with TRBD2 matching over 8 bases. The CDR3 sequence is 17 residues long. V lost 3 bases to trimming and J lost 4 bases; unmatched junction nucleotides: 10. Germline V gene lookup returns CDR1 KGHSH and CDR2 LQKENI.